This TCR beta chain was found in a study of T-cell memory formation after mild COVID-19. Study overall: TCR clusters mostly belonged to single donors. Study findings and constraints: A subset of responding clones appeared in pre-infection memory, suggesting cross-reactive memory joined. Second-wave clones reaching peak frequency on day 37 lacked confirmed SARS-CoV-2 specificity. Contracting CD4+ clones were located mainly in CM and EM, and CD8+ clones in EMRA.

A single record per CDR3 protein comes from TCRdb applying MiXCR to the 5' RACE reads. The table shows about 560,000 distinct CDR3 sequences, with roughly 17% occurring only once. This clonotype was seen a handful of times. Its antigen is not known. With 7 bases removed from V and 6 bases from J, the gap between germline ends came to 7 bases. The CDR3 spans 12 residues. Material for sequencing was PBMCs or a T cell subset sorted from them (not recorded which). V gene TRBV12-3 or TRBV12-4 combines with J gene TRBJ1-6; D is perhaps TRBD1 (5 bases). This TCR was sampled from an adult woman who had mild COVID-19 (a few samples of this study predate the infection). Cell type and time point are not known. The CDR3 DNA reads TGTGCCAGCACAGGGTCTAATTCACCCCTCCACTTT. Protein product: CASTGSNSPLHF.